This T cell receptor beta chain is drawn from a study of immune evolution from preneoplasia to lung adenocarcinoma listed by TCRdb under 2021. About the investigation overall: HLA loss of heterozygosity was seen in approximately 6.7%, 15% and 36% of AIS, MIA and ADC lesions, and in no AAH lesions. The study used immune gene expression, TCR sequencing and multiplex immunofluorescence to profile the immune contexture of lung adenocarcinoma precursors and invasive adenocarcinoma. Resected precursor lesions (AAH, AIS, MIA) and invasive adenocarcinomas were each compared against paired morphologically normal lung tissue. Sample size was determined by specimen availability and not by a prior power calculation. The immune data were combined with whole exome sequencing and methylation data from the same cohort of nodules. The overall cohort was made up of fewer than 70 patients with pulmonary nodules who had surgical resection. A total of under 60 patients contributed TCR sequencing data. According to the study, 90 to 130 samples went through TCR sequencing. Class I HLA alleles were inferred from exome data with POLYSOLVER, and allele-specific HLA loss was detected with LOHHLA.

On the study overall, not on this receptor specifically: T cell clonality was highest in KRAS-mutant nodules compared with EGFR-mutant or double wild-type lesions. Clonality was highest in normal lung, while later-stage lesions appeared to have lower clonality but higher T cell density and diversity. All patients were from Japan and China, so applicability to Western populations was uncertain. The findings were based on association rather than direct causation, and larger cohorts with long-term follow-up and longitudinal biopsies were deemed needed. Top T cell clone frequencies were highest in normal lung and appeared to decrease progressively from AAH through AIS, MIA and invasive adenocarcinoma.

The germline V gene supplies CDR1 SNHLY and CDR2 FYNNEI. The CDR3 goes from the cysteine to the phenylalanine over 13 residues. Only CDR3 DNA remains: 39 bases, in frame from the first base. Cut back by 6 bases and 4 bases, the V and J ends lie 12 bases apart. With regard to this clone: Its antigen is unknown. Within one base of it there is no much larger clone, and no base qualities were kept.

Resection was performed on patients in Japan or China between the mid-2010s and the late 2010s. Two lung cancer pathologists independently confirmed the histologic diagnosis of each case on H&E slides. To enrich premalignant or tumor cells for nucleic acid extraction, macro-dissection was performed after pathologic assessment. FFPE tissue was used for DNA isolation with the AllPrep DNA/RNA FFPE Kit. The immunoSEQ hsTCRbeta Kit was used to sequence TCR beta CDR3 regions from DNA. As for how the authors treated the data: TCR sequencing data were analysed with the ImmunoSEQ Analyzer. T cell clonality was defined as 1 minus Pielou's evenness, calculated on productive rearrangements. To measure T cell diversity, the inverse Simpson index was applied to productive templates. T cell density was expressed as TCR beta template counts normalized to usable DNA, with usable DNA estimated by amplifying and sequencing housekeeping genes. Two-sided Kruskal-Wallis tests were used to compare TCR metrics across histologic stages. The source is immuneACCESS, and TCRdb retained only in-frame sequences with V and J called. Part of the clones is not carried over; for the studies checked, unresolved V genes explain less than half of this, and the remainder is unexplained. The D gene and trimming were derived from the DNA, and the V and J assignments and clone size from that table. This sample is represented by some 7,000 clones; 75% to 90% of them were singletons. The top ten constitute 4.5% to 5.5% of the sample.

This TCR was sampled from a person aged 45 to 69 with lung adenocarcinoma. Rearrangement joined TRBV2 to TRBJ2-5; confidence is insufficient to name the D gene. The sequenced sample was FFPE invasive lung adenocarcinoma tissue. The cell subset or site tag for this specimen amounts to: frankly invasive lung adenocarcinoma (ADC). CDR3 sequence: CASSPELGETQYF. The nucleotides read TGTGCCAGCAGCCCAGAACTGGGAGAGACCCAGTACTTC.